This T cell receptor (beta chain) was recorded in a study of cytomegalovirus exposure and HLA in healthy donors. This CDR3 region has 11 residues. Deletions cut 2 bases from V and 8 bases from J, with 7 bases between. Germline CDR1 reads DFQATT; CDR2 reads SNEGSKA (reference sequence). PCR involved 60 Vbeta and 13 Jbeta primers. Original processing notes: A later analysis counted roughly 74 million unique TCR beta chains, 9.5 million to 12 million shared. Measured with immunoSEQ multiplex PCR; TCRdb has only the in-frame clones, and not every one. V and J calls and clone size are given by that table; D and trimming were obtained from the DNA. The sample consists of about 140,000 clones, around 84% of them appearing once. Study-wide results and limits: HLA alleles showed associations with 15,000 to 20,000 TCR beta sequences in a later analysis, at a 0.05 false discovery rate.

Turning to this clone: What it binds is unknown.

This clonotype was obtained from a man in his fifties or sixties in good health and CMV-seronegative. This chain links TRBV20-1 with TRBJ1-3; D gene uncertain. Sequencing was done on a sample of PBMCs. This CDR3 reads CSARRGDTIYF. In DNA, the CDR3 is TGCAGTGCTAGACGCGGAGACACCATATATTTT.